These 23 T cell receptor beta chains originate from one sample sequenced in a study of blood T cell repertoires in COVID-19. TCRdb keeps only in-frame clones here, not all; method: immunoSEQ multiplex PCR. The table includes a few hundred thousand clones, around 84% detected once. Input material: PBMCs or T cells enriched from blood (not recorded which). These receptors all come from a woman between 18 and 30 years old who had recovered from COVID-19.

The chain couples TRBV28 to TRBJ2-2; D may be TRBD2 (5 bases). In germline, CDR1 is MDHEN, CDR2 SYDVKM. This CDR3 is built from 15 residues. The V end was cut by 5 bases, the J end by 4 bases, with 14 bases between. The CDR3 here is CASSLTAGVTGELFF. CDR3 in DNA: TGTGCCAGCAGTCTCACCGCCGGGGTCACCGGGGAGCTGTTTTTT.

V gene TRBV7-2 combines with J gene TRBJ2-5; 10 bases align to TRBD2. Per germline, CDR1 SGHTA and CDR2 FQGNSA. V lost 4 bases to trimming and J lost 1 base; unmatched junction nucleotides: 12. This CDR3 spans 18 amino acids. Written as DNA, the CDR3 is TGTGCCAGCAGCTCGACTCCCGTGCTAGCGGGGGCCCAAGAGACCCAGTACTTC. This gives the protein CASSSTPVLAGAQETQYF.

This chain connects TRBV30 to TRBJ2-3; 10 positions agree with TRBD2. V lost 2 bases and J lost 3; bases outside the gene matches: 5. The CDR3 sequence is 15 residues long. Germline-derived CDR1 and CDR2 are GTSNPN and SVGIG (reference sequence). This CDR3 reads CAWSSSGSITDTQYF. The CDR3 region has the DNA TGTGCCTGGAGTTCTAGCGGGAGTATTACAGATACGCAGTATTTT. Filled out from reference TRBV30 and TRBJ2-3, the complete variable domain reads SQTIHQWPATLVQPVGSPLSLECTVEGTSNPNLYWYRQAAGRGLQLLFYSVGIGQISSEVPQNLSASRPQDRQFILSSKKLLLSDSGFYLCAWSSSGSITDTQYFGPGTRLTVL.

A note on this clone: Other DNA variants within this sample encode the same CDR3. The chain's CDR3 is CASSLAGRNYGYTF. Written as DNA, the CDR3 is TGTGCCAGCAGCTTGGCTGGCCGAAACTATGGCTACACCTTC. V usage is TRBV5-8 and J usage is TRBJ1-2; D unresolved. Trimming cost V 0 bases and J 2 bases, with 8 bases left between them. This CDR3 comprises 14 residues. Looked up from germline, CDR1 is SGHTS and CDR2 is YDEGEE.

The chain uses TRBV10-3 and TRBJ2-1, with 9 bases fitting TRBD1. Germline V gives CDR1 ENHRY, CDR2 SYGVKD. V lost 0 bases and J lost 10; bases outside the gene matches: 7. This CDR3 has 15 amino acids. CDR3 loop: CAISESDGTGTEQFF. CDR3 nucleotide sequence: TGTGCCATCAGTGAGTCGGACGGGACAGGGACCGAGCAGTTCTTC.

The V and J genes are TRBV12-3 or TRBV12-4 and TRBJ2-2, with D tentatively TRBD2 (6 bases). Trimming took off 8 bases at V and 8 bases at J, with 9 bases between the two ends. CDR3 size: 11 residues. Written as DNA, the CDR3 is TGTGCCAGCGGGGACTCTGGGGAGCTGTTTTTT. Translated: CASGDSGELFF.

The V gene is TRBV5-4, the J gene TRBJ1-1; perhaps TRBD1 as D (5 bases). The CDR3 contains 12 residues. The V gene lost 3 bases and the J gene lost 10 bases, with 13 bases spanning the gap. Germline V gene lookup returns CDR1 SGHNT and CDR2 YYREEE (reference sequence). This chain's CDR3 is CASSYPLGGAFF. As DNA, the CDR3 is TGTGCCAGCAGCTACCCATTGGGGGGAGCTTTCTTT.

The V gene is TRBV14, the J gene TRBJ1-4; D gene unclear. V lost 1 base and J 7 bases, leaving 4 bases between the germline ends. The CDR3 extends over 12 amino acids. Germline V lookup: CDR1 SGHDN, CDR2 FVKESK. The CDR3 DNA reads as TGTGCCAGCAGCCAAGTCAGTGAAAAACTGTTTTTT. Protein: CASSQVSEKLFF.

The V gene is TRBV12-3 or TRBV12-4, the J gene TRBJ1-3, with D uncertain. Trimming removed 1 base from V and 7 bases from J, with 8 bases in between. The CDR3 is 13 amino acids. The CDR3 reads CASSLGQANTIYF. CDR3 nucleotides: TGTGCCAGCAGTTTAGGTCAAGCTAACACCATATATTTT.

The chain employs TRBV19 and TRBJ1-2, with D perhaps TRBD1 (6 bases). CDR1 is LNHDA, CDR2 SQIVND, per germline (reference sequence). The CDR3 extends over 15 amino acids. V was pared by 2 bases and J by 6 bases, with 16 bases between. DNA for the CDR3: TGTGCCAGTAGTATAAACAGGGTGGATATAGATGGCTACACCTTC. Its translation is CASSINRVDIDGYTF.

The chain has TRBV7-3 and TRBJ1-2, with a tentative D call TRBD1 (6 bases). CDR3 size: 14 residues. Trimming removed 5 bases at V and 5 bases at J, with 15 bases between. Germline CDR1 and CDR2: SGHTA and FQGTGA. DNA for the CDR3: TGTGCCAGCAGCCCACAGGGTGGGGAATATGGCTACACCTTC. Protein product: CASSPQGGEYGYTF.

This clone was counted a single time. The chain has TRBV2 and TRBJ2-7; 8 bases agree with TRBD2. Per germline, CDR1 SNHLY and CDR2 FYNNEI. The CDR3 length is 12 residues. V was clipped by 6 bases and J by 4 bases; unmatched bases: 2. The CDR3, as DNA: TGTGCCAGCAGGGCGGGGGGTTACGAGCAGTACTTC. Translation gives CASRAGGYEQYF.

The chain combines TRBV7-3 with TRBJ1-1, with 7 bases that match TRBD1. The ends lost 5 bases at V and 4 bases at J; junction bases unmatched: 7. Germline V gene sequence: CDR1 SGHTA, CDR2 FQGTGA. CDR3 size: 14 residues. The CDR3 DNA is TGTGCCAGCAGCCTCCGACAGGGAGCCACTGAAGCTTTCTTT. This encodes CASSLRQGATEAFF.

This chain connects TRBV30 to TRBJ2-2; 11 bases fit TRBD2. The CDR3 has 15 amino acids. V lost 4 bases to trimming and J lost 6 bases; unmatched junction nucleotides: 7. Germline V lookup: CDR1 GTSNPN, CDR2 SVGIG (reference sequence). The CDR3 here is CAWTGTSGPAGELFF. DNA of the CDR3: TGTGCCTGGACCGGGACTAGCGGTCCAGCCGGGGAGCTGTTTTTT.

This sequence joins TRBV2 and TRBJ1-2; TRBD1 agrees at 8 bases. V lost 6 bases to trimming and J lost 4 bases; unmatched junction nucleotides: 7. Germline assignment: CDR1 SNHLY and CDR2 FYNNEI. The CDR3 covers 14 residues. The CDR3 is CASSALQGVYGYTF. DNA of the CDR3: TGTGCCAGCAGCGCACTACAGGGGGTCTATGGCTACACCTTC. Drawing the rest from reference TRBV2 and TRBJ1-2, the complete variable domain is EPEVTQTPSHQVTQMGQEVILRCVPISNHLYFYWYRQILGQKVEFLVSFYNNEISEKSEIFDDQFSVERPDGSNFTLKIRSTKLEDSAMYFCASSALQGVYGYTFGSGTRLTVV.

The genes are TRBV19 and TRBJ1-1, with D perhaps matching TRBD1 (6 bases). V was clipped by 1 base and J by 1 base, with 7 bases between them. Germline V gene sequence: CDR1 LNHDA, CDR2 SQIVND (reference sequence). The CDR3 consists of 14 residues. CDR3: CASSIGQANTEAFF. As DNA, the CDR3 is TGTGCCAGTAGTATAGGACAGGCGAACACTGAAGCTTTCTTT.

The chain recombines TRBV12-3 or TRBV12-4 with TRBJ1-5; TRBD1 is a possible D gene (6 bases). The CDR3 sequence is 13 residues long. The V gene lost 3 bases and the J gene lost 5 bases, with 8 bases spanning the gap. The CDR3 DNA follows: TGTGCCAGCAGTTTGGGGGCGGATCAGCCCCAGCATTTT. This translates into CASSLGADQPQHF.

The chain employs TRBV24-1 and TRBJ2-1; 7 nucleotides line up with TRBD1. This CDR3 comprises 16 residues. V gave up 7 bases and J gave up 9 bases; unmatched junction bases: 17. CDR1 KGHDR and CDR2 SFDVKD come from the germline V gene. The CDR3 region has the DNA TGTGCCACCAGCGGAAGTGGAAGACAGGGAACGGGTGAGCAGTTCTTC. Translated: CATSGSGRQGTGEQFF.

The V and J genes are TRBV30 and TRBJ1-3, with 7 bases matching TRBD1. CDR3 length equals 13 residues. Germline CDR1 GTSNPN, CDR2 SVGIG (reference sequence). The J segment lost 5 bases and the V segment lost 2 bases, leaving 3 bases of the junction unmatched. CDR3 residues: CAWSPGQRNTIYF. CDR3 DNA sequence: TGTGCCTGGAGTCCGGGACAGAGAAACACCATATATTTT.

The V call is TRBV19, the J call TRBJ1-2; D is possibly TRBD1 (5 bases). The CDR3 totals 16 residues. CDR1 is LNHDA, CDR2 SQIVND, per germline (reference sequence). V was clipped by 3 bases and J by 1 base, with 15 bases between them. CDR3 sequence (DNA): TGTGCCAGTAGTATCCAGGGCGCGACCCATAACTATGGCTACACCTTC. As protein: CASSIQGATHNYGYTF.

The chain uses TRBV6-1 and TRBJ1-6; tentative D call: TRBD1 (5 bases). The CDR3 totals 16 residues. Trimming took 3 bases from V and 8 from J, leaving 17 bases between them. Germline-derived CDR1 and CDR2 are MNHNS and SASEGT. CDR3: CASSDLLAQAHSPLHF. CDR3 sequence (DNA): TGTGCCAGCAGTGATCTTCTCGCACAGGCGCATTCACCCCTCCACTTT.

V gene TRBV18 combines with J gene TRBJ1-5, with TRBD1 matching over 7 bases. The germline V gene has CDR1 KGHSH and CDR2 LQKENI. With V trimmed by 2 bases and J by 1 base, 14 bases remained unmatched. This CDR3 is 19 amino acids long. Written as DNA, the CDR3 is TGTGCCAGCTCACCAACCCCTCTTAGAGGGGGCGGGAGCAATCAGCCCCAGCATTTT. Protein sequence: CASSPTPLRGGGSNQPQHF.

V gene TRBV19 combines with J gene TRBJ1-5; D is ambiguous. The CDR3 loop spans 15 amino acids. In germline, CDR1 is LNHDA, CDR2 SQIVND (reference sequence). The germline V and J ends were trimmed by 3 bases and 6 bases, with 15 bases remaining between them. CDR3 in DNA: TGTGCCAGTAGTATCGGAGGGAACGAGGGTCAGCCCCAGCATTTT. This encodes CASSIGGNEGQPQHF.